This T cell receptor beta chain was documented in a study of T cells in localized non-small cell lung cancer. Study-wide results and caveats: Paired adjacent lung recovered a median approximately 62 of the top 100 tumor clones. Clonality peaked in uninvolved adjacent lung rather than tumor.

TCRdb's copy holds only in-frame clones and misses some; the assay was immunoSEQ multiplex PCR. The table lists 50,000 to 75,000 clones, over 85% of them singletons, with about 20% in the top ten. On this clone itself: Its antigen is still unknown.

The germline CDR1 and CDR2 sequences are SNHLY and FYNNEI. V was pared by 2 bases and J by 8 bases, with 8 bases of the junction left unmatched. This CDR3 contains 15 residues. This specimen consisted of peripheral blood, obtained before any cancer treatment. This sequence originates from a man aged 40-75 years with stage I squamous cell lung carcinoma. V gene TRBV2 combines with J gene TRBJ1-4; 7 bases fit TRBD1. The CDR3 here is CASSELAGGDEKLFF. CDR3 nucleotide sequence: TGTGCCAGCAGTGAATTGGCAGGGGGAGACGAAAAACTGTTTTTT. Together with reference TRBV2 and TRBJ1-4, the CDR3 gives the full variable domain: EPEVTQTPSHQVTQMGQEVILRCVPISNHLYFYWYRQILGQKVEFLVSFYNNEISEKSEIFDDQFSVERPDGSNFTLKIRSTKLEDSAMYFCASSELAGGDEKLFFGSGTQLSVL.